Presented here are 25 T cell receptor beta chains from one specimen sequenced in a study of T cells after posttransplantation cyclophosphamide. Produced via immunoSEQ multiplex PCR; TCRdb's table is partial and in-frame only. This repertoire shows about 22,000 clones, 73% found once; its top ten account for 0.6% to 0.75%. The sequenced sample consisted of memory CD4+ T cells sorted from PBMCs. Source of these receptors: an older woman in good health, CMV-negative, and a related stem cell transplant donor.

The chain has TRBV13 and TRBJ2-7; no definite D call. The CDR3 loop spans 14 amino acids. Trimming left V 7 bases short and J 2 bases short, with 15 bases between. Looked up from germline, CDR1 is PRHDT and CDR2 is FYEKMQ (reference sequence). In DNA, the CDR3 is TGTGCCAGCAATCTAGGTTTAAGCGCCTACGAGCAGTACTTC. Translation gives CASNLGLSAYEQYF.

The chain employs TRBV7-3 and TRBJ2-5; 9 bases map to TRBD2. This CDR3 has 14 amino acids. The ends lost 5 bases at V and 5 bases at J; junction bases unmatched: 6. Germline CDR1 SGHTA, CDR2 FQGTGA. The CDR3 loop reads CASSLGTSRETQYF. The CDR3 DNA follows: TGTGCCAGCAGCCTCGGGACTAGCCGGGAGACCCAGTACTTC.

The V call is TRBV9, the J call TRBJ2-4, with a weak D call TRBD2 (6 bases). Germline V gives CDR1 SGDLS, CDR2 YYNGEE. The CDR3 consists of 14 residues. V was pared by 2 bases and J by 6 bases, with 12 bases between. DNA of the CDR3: TGTGCCAGCAGCGTTGGCGGGATAGGAAACATTCAGTACTTC. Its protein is CASSVGGIGNIQYF.

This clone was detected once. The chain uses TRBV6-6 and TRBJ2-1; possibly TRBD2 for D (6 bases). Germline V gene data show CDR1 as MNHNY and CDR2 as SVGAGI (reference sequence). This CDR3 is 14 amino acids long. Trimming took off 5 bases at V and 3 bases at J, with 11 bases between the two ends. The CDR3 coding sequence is TGTGCCAGCAGTGAGCGGGTTGGCTACAATGAGCAGTTCTTC. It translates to CASSERVGYNEQFF.

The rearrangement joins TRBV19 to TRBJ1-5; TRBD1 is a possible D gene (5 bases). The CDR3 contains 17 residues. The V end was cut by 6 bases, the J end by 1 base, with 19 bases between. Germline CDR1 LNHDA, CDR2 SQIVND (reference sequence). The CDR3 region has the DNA TGTGCCAGTAGCATAATCTCCAGGGCAATCAGCAATCAGCCCCAGCATTTT. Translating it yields CASSIISRAISNQPQHF.

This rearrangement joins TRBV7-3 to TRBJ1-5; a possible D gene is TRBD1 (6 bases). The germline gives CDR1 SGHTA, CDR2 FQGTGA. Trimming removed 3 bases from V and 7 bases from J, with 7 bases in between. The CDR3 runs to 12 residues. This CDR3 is CASSFGQQPQHF. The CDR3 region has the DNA TGTGCCAGCAGCTTTGGACAGCAGCCCCAGCATTTT.

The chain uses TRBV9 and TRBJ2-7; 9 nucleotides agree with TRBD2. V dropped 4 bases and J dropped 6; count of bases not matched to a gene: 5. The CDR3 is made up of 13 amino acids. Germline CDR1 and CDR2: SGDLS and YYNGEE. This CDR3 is CASSPGTSLEQYF. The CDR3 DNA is TGTGCCAGCAGCCCCGGGACTAGCCTCGAGCAGTACTTC.

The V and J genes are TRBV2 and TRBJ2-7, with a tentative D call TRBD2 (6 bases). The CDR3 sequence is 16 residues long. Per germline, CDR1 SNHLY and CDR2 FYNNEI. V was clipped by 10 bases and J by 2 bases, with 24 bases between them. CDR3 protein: CANKREGGTSPYEQYF. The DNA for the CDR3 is TGTGCCAACAAACGGGAAGGCGGGACCAGCCCCTACGAGCAGTACTTC.

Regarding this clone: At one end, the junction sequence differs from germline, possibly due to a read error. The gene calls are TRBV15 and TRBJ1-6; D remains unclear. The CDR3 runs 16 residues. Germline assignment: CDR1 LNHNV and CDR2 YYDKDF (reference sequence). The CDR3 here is CATSREGLSYPSPPHF. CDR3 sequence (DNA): TGTGCCACCAGCAGAGAGGGCCTCTCCTATCCTTCACCCCCCCACTTT. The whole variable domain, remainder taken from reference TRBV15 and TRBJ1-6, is DAMVIQNPRYQVTQFGKPVTLSCSQTLNHNVMYWYQQKSSQAPKLLFHYYDKDFNNEADTPDNFQSRRPNTSFCFLDIRSPGLGDTAMYLCATSREGLSYPSPPHFGNGTRLTVT.

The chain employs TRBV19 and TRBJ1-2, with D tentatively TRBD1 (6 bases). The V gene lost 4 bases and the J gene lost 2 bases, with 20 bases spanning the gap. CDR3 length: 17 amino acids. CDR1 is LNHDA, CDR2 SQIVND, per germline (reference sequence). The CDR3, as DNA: TGTGCCAGTAGTACACTCCCAGGGGCCTCCGGGAACTATGGCTACACCTTC. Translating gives CASSTLPGASGNYGYTF. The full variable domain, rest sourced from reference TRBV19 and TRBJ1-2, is DGGITQSPKYLFRKEGQNVTLSCEQNLNHDAMYWYRQDPGQGLRLIYYSQIVNDFQKGDIAEGYSVSREKKESFPLTVTSAQKNPTAFYLCASSTLPGASGNYGYTFGSGTRLTVV.

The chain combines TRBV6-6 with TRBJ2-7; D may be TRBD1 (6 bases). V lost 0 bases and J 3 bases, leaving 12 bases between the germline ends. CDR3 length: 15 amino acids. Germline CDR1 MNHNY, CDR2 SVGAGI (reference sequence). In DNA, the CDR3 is TGTGCCAGCAGTTACTCGTTGGGGGCGGGCTACGAGCAGTACTTC. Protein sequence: CASSYSLGAGYEQYF.

CDR3 sequence (DNA): TGTGCCAGCTCCGCGGACAGCTATAATTCACCCCTCCACTTT. The encoded protein is CASSADSYNSPLHF. The chain recombines TRBV18 with TRBJ1-6; possible D gene TRBD1, 6 bases. The CDR3 consists of 14 residues. V was shortened by 6 bases and J by 3 bases, with 9 bases between the two germline ends. CDR1 KGHSH and CDR2 LQKENI come from the germline V gene. Variable domain in full (rest from reference TRBV18 and TRBJ1-6): NAGVMQNPRHLVRRRGQEARLRCSPMKGHSHVYWYRQLPEEGLKFMVYLQKENIIDESGMPKERFSAEFPKEGPSILRIQQVVRGDSAAYFCASSADSYNSPLHFGNGTRLTVT.

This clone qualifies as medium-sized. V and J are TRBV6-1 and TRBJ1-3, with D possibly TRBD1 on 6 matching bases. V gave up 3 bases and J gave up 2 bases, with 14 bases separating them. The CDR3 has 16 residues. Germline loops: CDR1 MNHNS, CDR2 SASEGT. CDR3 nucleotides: TGTGCCAGCAGTGATCCACAGGGTAGAACTGGAAACACCATATATTTT. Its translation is CASSDPQGRTGNTIYF.

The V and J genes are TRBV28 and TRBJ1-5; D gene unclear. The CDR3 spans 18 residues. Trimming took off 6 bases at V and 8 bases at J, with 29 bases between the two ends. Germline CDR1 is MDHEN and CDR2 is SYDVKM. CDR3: CASSSSSLWARVSKPQHF. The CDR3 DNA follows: TGTGCCAGCAGCTCGTCGTCGCTGTGGGCGAGGGTATCCAAGCCCCAGCATTTT.

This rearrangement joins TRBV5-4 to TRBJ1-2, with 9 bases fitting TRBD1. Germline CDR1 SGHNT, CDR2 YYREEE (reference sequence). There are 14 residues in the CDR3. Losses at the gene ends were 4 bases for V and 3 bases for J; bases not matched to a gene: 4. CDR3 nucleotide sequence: TGTGCCAGCAGCCGGACAGGGGCAGACTATGGCTACACCTTC. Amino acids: CASSRTGADYGYTF.

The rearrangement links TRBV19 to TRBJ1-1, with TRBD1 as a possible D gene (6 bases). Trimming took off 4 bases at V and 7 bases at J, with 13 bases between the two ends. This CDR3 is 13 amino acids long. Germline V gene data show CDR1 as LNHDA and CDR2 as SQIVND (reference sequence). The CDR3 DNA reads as TGTGCCAGTAGTACCTATCGGACAGTTGAAGCTTTCTTT. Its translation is CASSTYRTVEAFF.

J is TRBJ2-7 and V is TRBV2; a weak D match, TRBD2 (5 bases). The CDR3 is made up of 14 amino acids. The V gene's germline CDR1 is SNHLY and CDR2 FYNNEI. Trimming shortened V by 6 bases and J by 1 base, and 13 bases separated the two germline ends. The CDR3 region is CASRVLTKSYEQYF. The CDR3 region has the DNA TGTGCCAGCAGGGTCCTGACTAAATCCTACGAGCAGTACTTC.

CDR3 sequence (DNA): TGTGCCAGCAGCTTAGCCTCCCGGGGTTCCGAAGAACAAGAGACCCAGTACTTC. Protein product: CASSLASRGSEEQETQYF. J is TRBJ2-5 and V is TRBV7-2; possible D gene TRBD2, 5 bases. V was pared by 0 bases and J by 2 bases, with 19 bases between. Germline assignment: CDR1 SGHTA and CDR2 FQGNSA. This CDR3 contains 18 residues.

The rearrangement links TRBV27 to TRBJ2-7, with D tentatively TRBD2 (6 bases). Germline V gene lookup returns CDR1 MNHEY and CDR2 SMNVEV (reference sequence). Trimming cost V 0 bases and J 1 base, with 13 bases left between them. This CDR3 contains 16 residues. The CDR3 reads CASSLSGAGRSYEQYF. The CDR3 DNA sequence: TGTGCCAGCAGTTTATCAGGTGCCGGGAGATCCTACGAGCAGTACTTC.

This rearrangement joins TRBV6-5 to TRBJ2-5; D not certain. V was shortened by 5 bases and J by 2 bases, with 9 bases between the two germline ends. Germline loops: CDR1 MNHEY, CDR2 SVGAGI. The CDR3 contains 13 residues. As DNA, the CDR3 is TGTGCCAGCAGTACCAGGTCGCAAGAGACCCAGTACTTC. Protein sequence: CASSTRSQETQYF.

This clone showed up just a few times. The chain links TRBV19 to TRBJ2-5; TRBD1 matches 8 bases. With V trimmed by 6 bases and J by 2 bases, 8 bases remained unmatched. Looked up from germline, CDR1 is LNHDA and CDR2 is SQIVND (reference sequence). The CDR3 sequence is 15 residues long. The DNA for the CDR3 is TGTGCCAGTAGGGGGACAGGTGGGAGTCAAGAGACCCAGTACTTC. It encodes CASRGTGGSQETQYF.

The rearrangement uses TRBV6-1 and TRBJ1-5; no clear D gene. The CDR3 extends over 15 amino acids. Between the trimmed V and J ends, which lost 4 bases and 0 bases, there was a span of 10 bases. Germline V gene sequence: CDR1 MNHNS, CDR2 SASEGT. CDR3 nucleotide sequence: TGTGCCAGCAGTGGCCCAGGCATTAGCAATCAGCCCCAGCATTTT. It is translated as CASSGPGISNQPQHF.

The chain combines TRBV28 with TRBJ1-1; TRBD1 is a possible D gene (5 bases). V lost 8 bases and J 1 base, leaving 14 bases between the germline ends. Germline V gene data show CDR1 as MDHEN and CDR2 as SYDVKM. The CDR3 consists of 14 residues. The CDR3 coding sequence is TGTGCCAGCGCAAGGGGCAGGGAGAACACTGAAGCTTTCTTT. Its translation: CASARGRENTEAFF.

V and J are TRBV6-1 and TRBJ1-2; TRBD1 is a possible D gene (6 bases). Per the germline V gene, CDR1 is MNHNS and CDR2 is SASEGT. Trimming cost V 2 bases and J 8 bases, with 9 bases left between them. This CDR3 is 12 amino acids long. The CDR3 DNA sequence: TGTGCCAGCAGTGAACTTGGGGGCGGCTACACCTTC. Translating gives CASSELGGGYTF.

As DNA, the CDR3 is TGTGCCAGCAGCTTAGTAGCTAGCGTTCAGGCCTACGAGCAGTACTTC. Protein product: CASSLVASVQAYEQYF. The rearrangement joins TRBV7-2 to TRBJ2-7, with D possibly matching TRBD2 (6 bases). The CDR3 has 16 residues. Per the germline V gene, CDR1 is SGHTA and CDR2 is FQGNSA. Trimming removed 1 base from V and 2 bases from J, with 15 bases in between.